This TCR beta chain came from a study of blood T cell repertoires in COVID-19. This CDR3 region has 14 residues. Germline CDR1 SGHTA, CDR2 FQGNSA. Trimming shortened V by 1 base and J by 4 bases, and 10 bases separated the two germline ends. Repertoires were generated with immunoSEQ multiplex PCR, while TCRdb's copy carries only in-frame clones and drops some. The table has 20,000 to 25,000 clones, approximately 91% seen once. This sequence was found in a man aged 70 or older with active COVID-19. V usage is TRBV7-2 and J usage is TRBJ1-2; possible D gene TRBD1, 5 bases. The sequencing sample was made of peripheral blood. The CDR3 region is CASSLGGGTYGYTF. The DNA of the CDR3 is TGTGCCAGCAGCTTAGGGGGCGGGACCTATGGCTACACCTTC.